The 23 T cell receptor beta chains reported below all come from one sample, sequenced in a study of blood T cell repertoires in COVID-19. Sequencing was performed with immunoSEQ multiplex PCR; in TCRdb, only in-frame clones are kept and a portion is missing. The table lists around 19,000 clones, roughly 89% of them singletons. Specimen: peripheral blood. Every receptor here comes from a human donor in a cohort sampled during active COVID-19.

This chain links TRBV6-5 with TRBJ1-2; the match to TRBD1 covers 8 bases. V was clipped by 6 bases and J by 4 bases; unmatched bases: 4. Germline V gene lookup returns CDR1 MNHEY and CDR2 SVGAGI. The CDR3 is made up of 13 amino acids. CDR3 amino acids: CASSADRVYGYTF. DNA for the CDR3: TGTGCCAGCAGCGCGGACAGGGTCTATGGCTACACCTTC.

V gene TRBV3-1 (or the pseudogene TRBV3-2) combines with J gene TRBJ1-1, with D unclear. The germline gives CDR1 LGHDT, CDR2 YNNKEL (reference sequence). This CDR3 is built from 16 residues. With 0 bases removed from V and 1 base from J, the gap between germline ends came to 12 bases. Written as DNA, the CDR3 is TGTGCCAGCAGCCAAGAGTATGCCAGGAAGAACACTGAAGCTTTCTTT. Its translation is CASSQEYARKNTEAFF.

This chain links TRBV28 with TRBJ1-2; 9 nucleotides match TRBD1. Germline lookup yields CDR1 MDHEN and CDR2 SYDVKM. The junction had 10 bases not matched to a gene; V was cut back by 5 bases and J by 3 bases. The CDR3 length is 16 residues. This CDR3 reads CASSEGGDRAYYGYTF. The CDR3 DNA sequence: TGTGCCAGCAGTGAGGGCGGGGACAGGGCCTACTATGGCTACACCTTC.

In this sample, this clone turned up a few times. The CDR3 is CASTLTGGHSPLHF. The DNA for the CDR3 is TGTGCCAGTACCCTAACCGGGGGGCATTCACCCCTCCACTTT. The chain recombines TRBV19 with TRBJ1-6, with D possibly TRBD1 on 6 matching bases. The V gene lost 7 bases and the J gene lost 8 bases, with 15 bases spanning the gap. This CDR3 is built from 14 residues. Germline V lookup: CDR1 LNHDA, CDR2 SQIVND (reference sequence).

This chain uses TRBV7-2 with TRBJ2-1; 11 bases are shared with TRBD1. Germline V gene lookup returns CDR1 SGHTA and CDR2 FQGNSA. The ends lost 4 bases at V and 12 bases at J; junction bases unmatched: 8. The CDR3 is made up of 14 amino acids. The CDR3 coding sequence is TGTGCCAGCAGCTCCCTTCCCGGGACAGGGGGGCAGTTCTTC. It encodes CASSSLPGTGGQFF. The full variable domain, completed using reference TRBV7-2 and TRBJ2-1, is GAGVSQSPSNKVTEKGKDVELRCDPISGHTALYWYRQSLGQGLEFLIYFQGNSAPDKSGLPSDRFSAERTGGSVSTLTIQRTQQEDSAVYLCASSSLPGTGGQFFGPGTRLTVL.

The chain uses TRBV19 and TRBJ2-1, with 7 nucleotides matching TRBD2. Looked up from germline, CDR1 is LNHDA and CDR2 is SQIVND (reference sequence). V lost 4 bases, J lost 1 base, and 4 bases stayed unmatched. The CDR3 length is 15 residues. As DNA, the CDR3 is TGTGCCAGTAGTAGGACTAGTGGGTCCTACAATGAGCAGTTCTTC. Translation: CASSRTSGSYNEQFF.

V and J are TRBV18 and TRBJ2-2; D is perhaps TRBD2 (5 bases). Germline loops: CDR1 KGHSH, CDR2 LQKENI. V dropped 2 bases and J dropped 6 bases, with 13 bases sitting between them. The CDR3 runs 15 residues. The CDR3 region has the DNA TGTGCCAGCTCACCAGCCGGGATTCCGTCCGGGGAGCTGTTTTTT. This gives the protein CASSPAGIPSGELFF. Full variable domain (rest looked up from reference TRBV18 and TRBJ2-2): NAGVMQNPRHLVRRRGQEARLRCSPMKGHSHVYWYRQLPEEGLKFMVYLQKENIIDESGMPKERFSAEFPKEGPSILRIQQVVRGDSAAYFCASSPAGIPSGELFFGEGSRLTVL.

This chain joins TRBV5-1 and TRBJ1-1, with a weak D call TRBD1 (5 bases). From germline, CDR1 is SGHRS and CDR2 YFSETQ. The CDR3 loop spans 15 amino acids. The germline V and J ends were trimmed by 4 bases and 3 bases, with 16 bases remaining between them. This CDR3 is CASSLAGGTDTEAFF. The CDR3 bases are TGCGCCAGCAGCCTTGCCGGGGGAACGGACACTGAAGCTTTCTTT.

The rearrangement joins TRBV30 to TRBJ1-4, with 9 bases matching TRBD1. CDR3 size: 17 residues. Germline V CDR1 and CDR2: GTSNPN, SVGIG (reference sequence). Germline trimming cut 1 base from V and 8 bases from J; bases unmatched to any gene: 14. CDR3 DNA: TGTGCCTGGAGTGGGACAGGGGTCGTGATGAGCAACGAAAAACTGTTTTTT. It encodes CAWSGTGVVMSNEKLFF.

This sequence joins TRBV30 and TRBJ2-1; 13 positions agree with TRBD2. From germline, CDR1 is GTSNPN and CDR2 SVGIG (reference sequence). With 2 bases clipped from V and 0 bases from J, the junction kept 7 bases outside the gene matches. The CDR3 totals 18 residues. In DNA form, the CDR3 reads TGTGCCTGGAGTCCTGGGACTAGCGGGATTGGCTCCTACAATGAGCAGTTCTTC. Its protein product is CAWSPGTSGIGSYNEQFF.

This chain uses TRBV7-2 with TRBJ1-3, with 7 bases that match TRBD1. In germline, CDR1 is SGHTA, CDR2 FQGNSA. The CDR3 totals 16 residues. V was pared by 4 bases and J by 0 bases, with 6 bases of the junction left unmatched. Here the CDR3 reads CASSSRTGSSGNTIYF. CDR3 coding DNA: TGTGCCAGCAGCTCGCGGACAGGTAGCTCTGGAAACACCATATATTTT.

This clone was counted a single time. The chain has TRBV5-4 and TRBJ2-7; D not certain. CDR3 length: 14 residues. With 2 bases removed from V and 2 bases from J, the gap between germline ends came to 11 bases. Germline-derived CDR1 and CDR2 are SGHNT and YYREEE (reference sequence). Here the CDR3 DNA reads TGTGCCAGCAGCTTCGGTAGCCGAACCTACGAGCAGTACTTC. Its protein is CASSFGSRTYEQYF.

This clone was counted only a few times. The rearrangement links TRBV29-1 to TRBJ2-4; possible D gene TRBD1, 6 bases. The CDR3 runs 13 residues. V dropped 6 bases and J dropped 3 bases, with 12 bases sitting between them. Per germline, CDR1 SQVTM and CDR2 ANQGSEA. The DNA for the CDR3 is TGCAGCGTCAGGGGTGACAGCAAAAACATTCAGTACTTC. This gives the protein CSVRGDSKNIQYF.

CDR3 protein: CASSPPGAGELFF. CDR3 DNA: TGTGCCAGCAGCCCCCCGGGAGCCGGGGAGCTGTTTTTT. The chain carries TRBV7-3 and TRBJ2-2; tentative D call: TRBD2 (6 bases). Trimming removed 5 bases at V and 6 bases at J, with 10 bases between. The CDR3 is 13 amino acids. Germline values: CDR1 SGHTA, CDR2 FQGTGA. Drawing the rest from reference TRBV7-3 and TRBJ2-2, the complete variable domain is GAGVSQTPSNKVTEKGKYVELRCDPISGHTALYWYRQSLGQGPEFLIYFQGTGAADDSGLPNDRFFAVRPEGSVSTLKIQRTERGDSAVYLCASSPPGAGELFFGEGSRLTVL.

The J gene is TRBJ1-2, the V gene TRBV9, with D perhaps matching TRBD1 (5 bases). This CDR3 is built from 18 residues. Germline V gives CDR1 SGDLS, CDR2 YYNGEE. Deletions cut 0 bases from V and 5 bases from J, with 23 bases between. The CDR3 sequence is CASSVEHIVRGLGYGYTF. CDR3 in DNA: TGTGCCAGCAGCGTAGAACATATCGTAAGGGGTTTGGGTTATGGCTACACCTTC. Based on the CDR3 plus reference TRBV9 and TRBJ1-2, the full variable domain is DSGVTQTPKHLITATGQRVTLRCSPRSGDLSVYWYQQSLDQGLQFLIQYYNGEERAKGNILERFSAQQFPDLHSELNLSSLELGDSALYFCASSVEHIVRGLGYGYTFGSGTRLTVV.

The chain uses TRBV10-3 and TRBJ1-2; TRBD1 aligns across 9 bases. The CDR3 has 13 residues. Unmatched junction bases numbered 6, after V lost 6 bases and J lost 7 bases. Germline V gene lookup returns CDR1 ENHRY and CDR2 SYGVKD. The CDR3, as DNA: TGTGCCATCAGGGAGACAGGGGGGACTGGCTACACCTTC. This gives the protein CAIRETGGTGYTF.

The J gene is TRBJ2-1, the V gene TRBV27; TRBD1 agrees at 7 bases. The J segment lost 0 bases and the V segment lost 5 bases, leaving 7 bases of the junction unmatched. Germline CDR1 MNHEY, CDR2 SMNVEV (reference sequence). The CDR3 spans 16 residues. CDR3 sequence: CASSPLTGVSYNEQFF. In DNA, the CDR3 is TGTGCCAGCAGTCCCCTAACAGGGGTCTCCTACAATGAGCAGTTCTTC.

This clone appeared a few times. This chain joins TRBV27 and TRBJ1-2, with 11 bases identical to TRBD1. The V segment lost 5 bases and the J segment 0 bases; nucleotides outside the gene matches: 5. The CDR3 is 16 amino acids. From germline, CDR1 is MNHEY and CDR2 SMNVEV (reference sequence). CDR3 nucleotide sequence: TGTGCCAGCAGTCCCGGGACAGGGGGTTCTAACTATGGCTACACCTTC. Translated, it gives CASSPGTGGSNYGYTF.

The chain links TRBV4-1 to TRBJ2-5; TRBD1 agrees at 7 bases. Losses at the gene ends were 4 bases for V and 2 bases for J; bases not matched to a gene: 4. Germline-derived CDR1 and CDR2 are MGHRA and YSYEKL. The CDR3 is 14 residues long. The CDR3 is CASSLRDSQETQYF. The DNA of the CDR3 is TGCGCCAGCAGCCTCCGGGACAGTCAAGAGACCCAGTACTTC.

The chain uses TRBV5-8 and TRBJ2-7; TRBD1 aligns across 12 bases. There are 16 residues in the CDR3. The germline CDR1 and CDR2 sequences are SGHTS and YDEGEE. J gave up 2 bases and V 6 bases, and 9 bases lay outside the gene matches. The CDR3, as DNA: TGTGCCAGCATTACCTACGGGACAGGGGGCGCCTACGAGCAGTACTTC. It is translated as CASITYGTGGAYEQYF.

The gene calls are TRBV7-9 and TRBJ2-2; 9 nucleotides agree with TRBD1. The CDR3 extends over 16 amino acids. Per the germline V gene, CDR1 is SEHNR and CDR2 is FQNEAQ (reference sequence). J was trimmed by 3 bases and V by 4 bases; bases with no gene match: 6. CDR3 sequence reads: CASSSSTGGDTGELFF. CDR3 coding DNA: TGTGCCAGCAGCTCTTCGACAGGGGGGGACACCGGGGAGCTGTTTTTT.

Only a few counts were recorded for this clone. The chain employs TRBV2 and TRBJ2-7, with 14 nucleotides matching TRBD2. CDR1 and CDR2 (germline): SNHLY, FYNNEI. The CDR3 totals 15 residues. Losses at the gene ends were 8 bases for V and 4 bases for J; bases not matched to a gene: 7. CDR3 DNA: TGTGCCAGCGAGCTAGGGACTAGCGGGAGTTACGAGCAGTACTTC. It codes for CASELGTSGSYEQYF.

This chain uses TRBV28 with TRBJ1-5, with D possibly matching TRBD1 (6 bases). The CDR3 extends over 15 amino acids. Germline lookup yields CDR1 MDHEN and CDR2 SYDVKM. Deletions cut 7 bases from V and 5 bases from J, with 18 bases between. In nucleotides, the CDR3 is TGTGCCAGCACCTTACAAGGACAGAGCTATCAGCCCCAGCATTTT. It codes for CASTLQGQSYQPQHF. The variable domain in full, completed from reference TRBV28 and TRBJ1-5, reads DVKVTQSSRYLVKRTGEKVFLECVQDMDHENMFWYRQDPGLGLRLIYFSYDVKMKEKGDIPEGYSVSREKKERFSLILESASTNQTSMYLCASTLQGQSYQPQHFGDGTRLSIL.